Below are 21 T cell receptor beta chains sequenced from a single sample in a study of identical twins. TCRdb independently ran MiXCR on the 5' RACE reads; one entry per CDR3 protein. This table holds about 450,000 distinct CDR3 sequences, less than 20% found once. The specimen sequenced was naive T cells sorted from blood. These receptor sequences come from a man aged 50 or older in good health.

This chain links TRBV19 with TRBJ1-1; 7 nucleotides agree with TRBD1. CDR1 and CDR2 (germline): LNHDA, SQIVND (reference sequence). V was clipped by 7 bases and J by 4 bases; unmatched bases: 9. The CDR3 is made up of 14 amino acids. The CDR3 loop reads CASKVGPGGTEAFF. CDR3 DNA: TGTGCCAGTAAGGTCGGACCAGGGGGCACTGAAGCTTTCTTT.

In its sample, this clonotype was seen a few times. The chain combines TRBV6-4 with TRBJ2-3; a possible D gene is TRBD2 (6 bases). The germline V and J ends were trimmed by 3 bases and 8 bases, with 18 bases remaining between them. Germline CDR1 is MRHNA and CDR2 is SNTAGT. The CDR3 is made up of 15 amino acids. CDR3 bases: TGTGCCAGCAGTGATATCGGGGGTGGTCAGTCTACGCAGTATTTT. Its protein is CASSDIGGGQSTQYF.

This chain uses TRBV4-3 with TRBJ1-5; a weak D match, TRBD1 (5 bases). Trimming left V 1 base short and J 3 bases short, with 10 bases between. This CDR3 region has 15 residues. Per the germline V gene, CDR1 is LGHNA and CDR2 is YSLEER. The CDR3 coding sequence is TGCGCCAGCAGCCAAGTTAGGGGAAACAATCAGCCCCAGCATTTT. Amino acid sequence: CASSQVRGNNQPQHF.

This clonotype was seen repeatedly, ten times or more. J is TRBJ2-7 and V is TRBV5-1; D call uncertain. This CDR3 is built from 15 residues. Trimming removed 0 bases at V and 0 bases at J, with 10 bases between. The germline V gene encodes CDR1 SGHRS and CDR2 YFSETQ. The CDR3 reads CASSLGPANSYEQYF. The CDR3 DNA follows: TGCGCCAGCAGCTTGGGTCCAGCAAACTCCTACGAGCAGTACTTC.

This clonotype was seen at least ten times. The chain employs TRBV28 and TRBJ2-4, with D hard to call. Trimming stripped 6 bases from V and 1 base from J, with 16 bases between. Germline-derived CDR1 and CDR2 are MDHEN and SYDVKM. The CDR3 spans 16 residues. CDR3 sequence: CASSPGGSAAKNIQYF. The CDR3 DNA follows: TGTGCCAGCAGCCCCGGTGGCTCGGCGGCCAAAAACATTCAGTACTTC.

This clonotype was picked up a small number of times. The CDR3 coding sequence is TGCGCCAGCCGGGGGGTGGTAGCGAGCTACAATGAGCAGTTCTTC. It encodes CASRGVVASYNEQFF. The gene calls are TRBV5-1 and TRBJ2-1, with TRBD2 matching 7 bases. The CDR3 has 15 amino acids. Germline CDR1 is SGHRS and CDR2 is YFSETQ. The J segment lost 3 bases and the V segment lost 7 bases, leaving 10 bases of the junction unmatched.

This clonotype was seen a handful of times. The chain combines TRBV27 with TRBJ2-6; no clear D. The germline V gene has CDR1 MNHEY and CDR2 SMNVEV (reference sequence). Trimming stripped 2 bases from V and 0 bases from J, with 5 bases between. CDR3 length: 15 residues. The CDR3 is CASSLMGSGANVLTF. The CDR3 nucleotides read TGTGCCAGCAGTTTAATGGGCTCTGGGGCCAACGTCCTGACTTTC.

This chain joins TRBV5-1 and TRBJ2-2; 7 nucleotides align to TRBD2. The junction had 14 bases not matched to a gene; V was cut back by 0 bases and J by 0 bases. The CDR3 loop spans 20 amino acids. Germline CDR1 and CDR2: SGHRS and YFSETQ. This CDR3 is CASSLVPTGSGAPNTGELFF. The CDR3 coding sequence is TGCGCCAGCAGCTTGGTCCCTACCGGGAGCGGGGCCCCGAACACCGGGGAGCTGTTTTTT. The full variable domain, its missing parts supplied by reference TRBV5-1 and TRBJ2-2, is KAGVTQTPRYLIKTRGQQVTLSCSPISGHRSVSWYQQTPGQGLQFLFEYFSETQRNKGNFPGRFSGRQFSNSRSEMNVSTLELGDSALYLCASSLVPTGSGAPNTGELFFGEGSRLTVL.

CDR3 nucleotide sequence: TGCAGCGTTGAGTCGCGAACAGATACGCAGTATTTT. Translation gives CSVESRTDTQYF. The chain recombines TRBV29-1 with TRBJ2-3; D remains ambiguous. The ends were cut back, 3 bases at V and 3 bases at J, with 7 bases in the middle. The CDR3 loop spans 12 amino acids. Germline V CDR1 and CDR2: SQVTM, ANQGSEA.

This clonotype has at least ten counts. This chain links TRBV10-3 with TRBJ1-2, with 7 nucleotides matching TRBD1. Losses at the gene ends were 5 bases for V and 8 bases for J; bases not matched to a gene: 11. The length of the CDR3 is 14 residues. Germline lookup yields CDR1 ENHRY and CDR2 SYGVKD. As DNA, the CDR3 is TGTGCCATCAGTCCCGACTACAGGGGTGAAGGCTACACCTTC. Encoded protein: CAISPDYRGEGYTF.

This clonotype was seen only a few times. This rearrangement joins TRBV12-3 or TRBV12-4 to TRBJ2-1; 7 nucleotides line up with TRBD2. This CDR3 contains 15 residues. V trimming: 5 bases; J trimming: 2 bases; junction bases outside the gene matches: 6. Here the CDR3 DNA reads TGTGCCAGCAGTCCCGCTAGCGGCGCCTACAATGAGCAGTTCTTC. Protein: CASSPASGAYNEQFF.

This clonotype came up a few times. This chain links TRBV14 with TRBJ2-7; D possibly corresponds to TRBD2 (6 bases). Germline assignment: CDR1 SGHDN and CDR2 FVKESK. V dropped 1 base and J dropped 7 bases, with 11 bases sitting between them. CDR3 length equals 13 residues. Here the CDR3 DNA reads TGTGCCAGCAGCCAAGTGGTGGGGGGAGAGCAGTACTTC. Translated: CASSQVVGGEQYF.

The V call is TRBV18, the J call TRBJ1-4; D might be TRBD1 (6 bases). Germline V CDR1 and CDR2: KGHSH, LQKENI. Trimming pared 0 bases from V and 7 bases from J, leaving 18 bases between. The CDR3 sequence is 17 residues long. In nucleotides, the CDR3 is TGTGCCAGCTCACCACCGAACCAGGGGCTTTTGAGTGAAAAACTGTTTTTT. Its protein product is CASSPPNQGLLSEKLFF.

This clonotype was recorded at least ten times. The gene calls are TRBV18 and TRBJ1-2; no definite D call. Germline V lookup: CDR1 KGHSH, CDR2 LQKENI. V was cut by 3 bases and J by 0 bases, with 14 bases left in between. The CDR3 extends over 16 amino acids. The CDR3 bases are TGTGCCAGCTCACCCACCGGGCCGCAGACTAACTATGGCTACACCTTC. It translates to CASSPTGPQTNYGYTF.

The rearrangement uses TRBV25-1 and TRBJ2-1; TRBD2 agrees at 13 bases. The CDR3 runs 15 residues. CDR1 and CDR2 from the germline V gene are MGHDK and SYGVNS. V lost 4 bases, J lost 6 bases, and 3 bases stayed unmatched. The CDR3 protein is CASSVTSGRGNEQFF. In nucleotides, the CDR3 is TGTGCCAGCAGTGTCACTAGCGGGAGGGGCAATGAGCAGTTCTTC.

The gene calls are TRBV4-3 and TRBJ1-5; unclear D gene. Germline CDR1 reads LGHNA; CDR2 reads YSLEER. V was pared by 0 bases and J by 7 bases, with 13 bases between. This CDR3 spans 15 amino acids. CDR3 protein: CASSQDFTPEQPQHF. CDR3 DNA sequence: TGCGCCAGCAGCCAAGATTTCACACCGGAACAGCCCCAGCATTTT.

This chain joins TRBV29-1 and TRBJ2-1, with 10 bases that match TRBD2. The CDR3 is made up of 16 amino acids. From germline, CDR1 is SQVTM and CDR2 ANQGSEA. V trimming: 3 bases; J trimming: 1 base; junction bases outside the gene matches: 6. CDR3 nucleotide sequence: TGCAGCGTTGAGCTTAGCGGGAGGCCATCCTACAATGAGCAGTTCTTC. Amino acids: CSVELSGRPSYNEQFF.

This chain connects TRBV11-2 to TRBJ2-3, with D perhaps TRBD2 (6 bases). CDR1 and CDR2 from the germline V gene are SGHAT and FQNNGV. V was trimmed by 1 base and J by 2 bases, leaving 10 bases between them. This CDR3 contains 15 residues. The CDR3 sequence: CASSLGGGITDTQYF. CDR3 DNA sequence: TGTGCCAGCAGCTTAGGTGGGGGGATCACAGATACGCAGTATTTT. Based on the CDR3 plus reference TRBV11-2 and TRBJ2-3, the full variable domain is EAGVAQSPRYKIIEKRQSVAFWCNPISGHATLYWYQQILGQGPKLLIQFQNNGVVDDSQLPKDRFSAERLKGVDSTLKIQPAKLEDSAVYLCASSLGGGITDTQYFGPGTRLTVL.

This clonotype has a handful of counts. The gene calls are TRBV10-3 and TRBJ2-7; D gene uncertain. Germline CDR1 ENHRY, CDR2 SYGVKD. V dropped 0 bases and J dropped 0 bases, with 9 bases sitting between them. This CDR3 contains 15 residues. Here the CDR3 DNA reads TGTGCCATCAGTGAGTCGAGGCAGAGCTCCTACGAGCAGTACTTC. Its protein is CAISESRQSSYEQYF.

The chain combines TRBV5-1 with TRBJ2-7; D is undetermined. CDR1 is SGHRS and CDR2 is YFSETQ in the germline V gene. Deletions cut 4 bases from V and 2 bases from J, with 10 bases between. This CDR3 is 13 amino acids long. In DNA form, the CDR3 reads TGCGCCAGCAGCACCGAGGAACCCTACGAGCAGTACTTC. Translated: CASSTEEPYEQYF.

The gene calls are TRBV7-8 and TRBJ2-2, with 9 bases aligning to TRBD1. The CDR3 totals 16 residues. Germline CDR1 is SGHVS and CDR2 is FQNEAQ. The V segment lost 5 bases and the J segment 1 base; nucleotides outside the gene matches: 5. The CDR3 bases are TGTGCCAGCAGCGGGGACAGGGCAAAGAACACCGGGGAGCTGTTTTTT. Amino acids: CASSGDRAKNTGELFF.